One sample yielded the 11 T cell receptor beta chains listed below, sequenced in a study of blood T cell repertoires in COVID-19. Sequencing used immunoSEQ multiplex PCR; TCRdb keeps in-frame clones, though not all of them. Here the sample spans about 150,000 clones, 84% being singletons. Sequencing was done on a sample of peripheral blood. The receptors derive from a young man with active or convalescent COVID-19.

V gene TRBV6-2 or TRBV6-3 combines with J gene TRBJ2-2; TRBD1 matches at 9 bases. V shed 0 bases, J shed 4 bases, and the junction held 3 bases outside the gene matches. Looked up from germline, CDR1 is MNHEY and CDR2 is SVGEGT. This CDR3 contains 16 residues. CDR3 nucleotide sequence: TGTGCCAGCAGTTACTCACAGGGGGCTGGCACCGGGGAGCTGTTTTTT. Its translation is CASSYSQGAGTGELFF.

The chain employs TRBV7-8 and TRBJ2-5, with TRBD1 matching over 9 bases. The germline V gene encodes CDR1 SGHVS and CDR2 FQNEAQ. With 1 base clipped from V and 4 bases from J, the junction kept 4 bases outside the gene matches. CDR3 length: 15 residues. The CDR3 DNA sequence: TGTGCCAGCAGCTTAGACAGGGGGCTAAGAGAGACCCAGTACTTC. This sequence encodes CASSLDRGLRETQYF.

The chain combines TRBV28 with TRBJ2-6; 8 nucleotides agree with TRBD1. The germline CDR1 and CDR2 sequences are MDHEN and SYDVKM. This CDR3 spans 15 amino acids. Trimming at V came to 6 bases and at J to 5 bases, leaving 6 bases not matched to a gene. The CDR3 region is CASRQGASWANVLTF. The CDR3 coding sequence is TGTGCCAGCAGGCAGGGGGCCAGCTGGGCCAACGTCCTGACTTTC.

The chain employs TRBV28 and TRBJ1-3; tentatively, D is TRBD1 (6 bases). Germline CDR1 and CDR2: MDHEN and SYDVKM. The CDR3 length is 15 residues. V gave up 6 bases and J gave up 0 bases, with 12 bases separating them. The CDR3 DNA is TGTGCCAGCAGCATTGGACAGTTCTCTGGAAACACCATATATTTT. It translates to CASSIGQFSGNTIYF.

V gene TRBV27 combines with J gene TRBJ2-5; a possible D gene is TRBD1 (5 bases). The CDR3 consists of 13 residues. Trimming took 3 bases from V and 4 from J, leaving 9 bases between them. Germline CDR1 is MNHEY and CDR2 is SMNVEV (reference sequence). This chain's CDR3 is CASSFQGVETQYF. The CDR3 nucleotides are TGTGCCAGCAGTTTCCAGGGTGTAGAGACCCAGTACTTC.

The chain links TRBV3-1 (or the pseudogene TRBV3-2) to TRBJ2-1; 14 bases are shared with TRBD2. With 1 base clipped from V and 6 bases from J, the junction kept 5 bases outside the gene matches. Per the germline V gene, CDR1 is LGHDT and CDR2 is YNNKEL (reference sequence). This CDR3 has 17 residues. The CDR3 nucleotides are TGTGCCAGCAGCCAAGGACTAGCGGGAGGGCAATCCAATGAGCAGTTCTTC. Translation gives CASSQGLAGGQSNEQFF.

This chain connects TRBV7-9 to TRBJ1-1; 7 nucleotides line up with TRBD1. The CDR3 is 14 amino acids. V lost 0 bases, J lost 7 bases, and 5 bases stayed unmatched. The germline V gene has CDR1 SEHNR and CDR2 FQNEAQ (reference sequence). This chain's CDR3 is CASSLAVGQYEAFF. The CDR3 coding sequence is TGTGCCAGCAGCTTAGCGGTGGGACAGTATGAAGCTTTCTTT.

This clone occurred many times. The J gene is TRBJ2-1, the V gene TRBV19; 10 bases align to TRBD1. In germline, CDR1 is LNHDA, CDR2 SQIVND (reference sequence). Trimming cost V 6 bases and J 2 bases; bases outside gene matches: 7. CDR3 length: 16 amino acids. The CDR3 DNA reads TGTGCCAGTAGGGCTCCGGGACAGGGGACCTACAATGAGCAGTTCTTC. Translating it yields CASRAPGQGTYNEQFF. Using reference TRBV19 and TRBJ2-1 for the parts outside the CDR3, the full variable domain is DGGITQSPKYLFRKEGQNVTLSCEQNLNHDAMYWYRQDPGQGLRLIYYSQIVNDFQKGDIAEGYSVSREKKESFPLTVTSAQKNPTAFYLCASRAPGQGTYNEQFFGPGTRLTVL.

V gene TRBV7-6 combines with J gene TRBJ1-1, with a possible D match to TRBD1 (6 bases). From germline, CDR1 is SGHVS and CDR2 FNYEAQ. V lost 1 base, J lost 11 bases, and 14 bases lay in between. The CDR3 contains 13 residues. The CDR3 sequence: CASSLGTGRRAFF. CDR3 in DNA: TGTGCCAGCAGCTTAGGAACAGGGCGGAGGGCTTTCTTT.

This chain links TRBV29-1 with TRBJ2-7, with D possibly being TRBD1 (5 bases). The CDR3 extends over 14 amino acids. Looked up from germline, CDR1 is SQVTM and CDR2 is ANQGSEA. Between the trimmed V and J ends, which lost 6 bases and 3 bases, there was a span of 18 bases. CDR3 region: CSVETDSYGYEQYF. The CDR3 nucleotides are TGCAGCGTCGAGACAGACAGTTATGGCTACGAGCAGTACTTC.

The chain has TRBV30 and TRBJ1-5, with D perhaps TRBD1 (5 bases). V lost 7 bases, J lost 5 bases, and 21 bases lay in between. Germline V gene sequence: CDR1 GTSNPN, CDR2 SVGIG (reference sequence). The CDR3 consists of 15 residues. The chain's CDR3 is CASSKTNRLHQPQHF. Here the CDR3 DNA reads TGTGCCTCATCAAAGACGAACAGGCTACATCAGCCCCAGCATTTT.